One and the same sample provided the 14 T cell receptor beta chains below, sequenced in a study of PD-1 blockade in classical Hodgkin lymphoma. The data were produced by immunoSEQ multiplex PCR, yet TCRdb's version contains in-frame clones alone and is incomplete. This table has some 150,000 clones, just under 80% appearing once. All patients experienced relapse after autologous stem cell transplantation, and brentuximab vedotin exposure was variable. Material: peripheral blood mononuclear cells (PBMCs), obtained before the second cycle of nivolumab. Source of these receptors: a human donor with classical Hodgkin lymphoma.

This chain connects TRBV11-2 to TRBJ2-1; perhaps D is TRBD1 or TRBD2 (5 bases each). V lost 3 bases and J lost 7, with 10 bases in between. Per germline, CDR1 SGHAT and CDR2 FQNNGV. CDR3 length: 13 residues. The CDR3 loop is CASSFGTGNEQFF. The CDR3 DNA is TGTGCCAGCAGCTTTGGGACGGGGAATGAGCAGTTCTTC.

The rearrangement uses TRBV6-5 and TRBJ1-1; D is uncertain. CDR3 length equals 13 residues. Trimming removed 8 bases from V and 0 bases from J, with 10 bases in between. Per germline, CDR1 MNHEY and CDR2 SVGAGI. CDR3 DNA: TGTGCCAGCCGCGTGGTAATGAACACTGAAGCTTTCTTT. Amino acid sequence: CASRVVMNTEAFF.

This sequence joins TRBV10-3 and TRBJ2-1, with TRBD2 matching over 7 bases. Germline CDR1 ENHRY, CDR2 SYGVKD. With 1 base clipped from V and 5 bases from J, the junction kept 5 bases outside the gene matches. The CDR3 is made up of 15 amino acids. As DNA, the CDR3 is TGTGCCATCAGTGAGTATCGGGGGGATCACAATGAGCAGTTCTTC. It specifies CAISEYRGDHNEQFF.

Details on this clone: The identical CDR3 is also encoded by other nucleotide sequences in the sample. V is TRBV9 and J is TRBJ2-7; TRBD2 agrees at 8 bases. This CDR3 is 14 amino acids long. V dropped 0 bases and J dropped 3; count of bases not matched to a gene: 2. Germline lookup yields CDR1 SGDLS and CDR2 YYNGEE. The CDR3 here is CASSVGTSGYEQYF. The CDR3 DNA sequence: TGTGCCAGCAGCGTAGGCACTAGCGGCTACGAGCAGTACTTC.

The CDR3 DNA reads as TGCGCCAGCAGCGTGGACGGGACAGGAGGAGGCTACACCTTC. Residues: CASSVDGTGGGYTF. This chain uses TRBV5-1 with TRBJ1-2; TRBD1 agrees at 8 bases. The CDR3 loop spans 14 amino acids. Germline assignment: CDR1 SGHRS and CDR2 YFSETQ. After removal of 4 bases from V and 8 bases from J, the junction contained 10 bases not matched to a gene.

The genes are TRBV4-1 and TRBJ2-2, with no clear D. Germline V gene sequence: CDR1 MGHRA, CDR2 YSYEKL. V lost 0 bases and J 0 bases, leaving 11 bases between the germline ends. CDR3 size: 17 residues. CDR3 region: CASSQDPETSNTGELFF. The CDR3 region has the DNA TGCGCCAGCAGCCAAGATCCGGAGACGTCGAACACCGGGGAGCTGTTTTTT.

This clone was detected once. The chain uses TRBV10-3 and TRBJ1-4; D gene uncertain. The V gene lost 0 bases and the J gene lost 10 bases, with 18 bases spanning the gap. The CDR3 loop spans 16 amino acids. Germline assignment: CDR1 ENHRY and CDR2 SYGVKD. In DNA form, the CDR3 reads TGTGCCATCAGTGAGTCTGGGTCTCGGGAACCTGGAAAACTGTTTTTT. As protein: CAISESGSREPGKLFF.

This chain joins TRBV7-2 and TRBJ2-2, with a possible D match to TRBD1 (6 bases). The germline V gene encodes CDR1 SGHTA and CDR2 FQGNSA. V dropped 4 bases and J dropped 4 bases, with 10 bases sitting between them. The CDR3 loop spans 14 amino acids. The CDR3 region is CASSSDRRTGELFF. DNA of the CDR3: TGTGCCAGCAGCTCTGACAGGCGCACCGGGGAGCTGTTTTTT.

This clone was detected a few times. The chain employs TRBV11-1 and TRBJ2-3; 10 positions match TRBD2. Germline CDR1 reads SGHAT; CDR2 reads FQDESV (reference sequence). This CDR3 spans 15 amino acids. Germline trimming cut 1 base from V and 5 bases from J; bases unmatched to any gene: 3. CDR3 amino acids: CASSLELAGVDTQYF. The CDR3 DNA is TGTGCCAGCAGCTTAGAGCTAGCGGGGGTAGATACGCAGTATTTT.

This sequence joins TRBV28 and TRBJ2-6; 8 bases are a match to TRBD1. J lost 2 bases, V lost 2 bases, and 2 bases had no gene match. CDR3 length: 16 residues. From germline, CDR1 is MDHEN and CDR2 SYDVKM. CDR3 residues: CASSLPQGAGANVLTF. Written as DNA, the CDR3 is TGTGCCAGCAGTTTACCACAGGGGGCTGGGGCCAACGTCCTGACTTTC.

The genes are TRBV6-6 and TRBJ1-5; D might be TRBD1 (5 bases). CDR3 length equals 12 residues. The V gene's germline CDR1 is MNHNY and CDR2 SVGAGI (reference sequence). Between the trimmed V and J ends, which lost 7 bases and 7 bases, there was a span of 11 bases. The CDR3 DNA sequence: TGTGCCAGCAAGTCCGGGGACCAGCCCCAGCATTTT. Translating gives CASKSGDQPQHF.

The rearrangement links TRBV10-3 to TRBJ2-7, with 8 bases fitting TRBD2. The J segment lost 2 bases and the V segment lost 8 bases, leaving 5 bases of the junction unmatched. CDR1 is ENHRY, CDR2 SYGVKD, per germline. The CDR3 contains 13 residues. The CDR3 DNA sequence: TGTGCCATCTCGGTGACTAGCGCCTACGAGCAGTACTTC. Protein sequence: CAISVTSAYEQYF.

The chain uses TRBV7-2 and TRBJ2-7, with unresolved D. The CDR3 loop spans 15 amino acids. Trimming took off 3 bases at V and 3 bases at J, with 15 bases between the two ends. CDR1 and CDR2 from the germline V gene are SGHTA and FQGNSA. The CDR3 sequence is CASSLMPSLGYEQYF. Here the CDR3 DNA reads TGTGCCAGCAGCTTGATGCCCTCCCTAGGCTACGAGCAGTACTTC.

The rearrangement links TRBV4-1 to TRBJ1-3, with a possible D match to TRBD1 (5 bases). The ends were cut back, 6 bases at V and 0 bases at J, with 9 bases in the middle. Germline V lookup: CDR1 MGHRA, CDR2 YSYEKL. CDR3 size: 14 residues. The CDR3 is CASRSGFSGNTIYF. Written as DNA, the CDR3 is TGCGCCAGCAGATCAGGGTTCTCTGGAAACACCATATATTTT.